The T cell receptor (beta chain) described here comes from a study of blood T cells in healthy people across ages. A word on this clonotype: Its cognate antigen is unknown.

Deletions cut 3 bases from V and 6 bases from J, with 8 bases between. The length of the CDR3 is 13 residues. The second PCR ran about 6 to 11 cycles with a sample-barcoded 5' primer and J-beta primers. Carrying 12 random nucleotides, a template-switch adaptor labeled each individual cDNA molecule. TCRdb independently ran MiXCR on the 5' RACE reads; one entry per CDR3 protein. The sample contains 1.5 million to 2 million distinct CDR3 sequences, about 30% of which appear only once. Study-wide findings and caveats: Among long-lived donors, naive CD4+ cells were more numerous and diversity higher than in aged donors.

The TCR originated in a woman between 25 and 40 years old in good health. The J gene is TRBJ2-2, the V gene TRBV12-3 or TRBV12-4, with D possibly matching TRBD1 (6 bases). Sequencing used blood. In DNA form, the CDR3 reads TGTGCCAGCAGTTTCTACAGGGCCGGGGAGCTGTTTTTT. As protein: CASSFYRAGELFF.